A selection of T cell receptor beta chains follows, all from one sample in a study of tumor-infiltrating lymphocytes in localized non-small cell lung cancer. Profiled with immunoSEQ multiplex PCR; TCRdb holds only in-frame clones, not every one. Among 15,000 to 20,000 clones listed, 73% were seen once. The sequencing input was lung tumor tissue. These receptors were collected from a human donor with non-small cell lung cancer. The CDR3 runs from the conserved cysteine through the conserved F or W.

j_gene: TRBJ2-2; v_gene: TRBV4-1; CDR3aa: CASRFGSNTGELFF
j_gene: TRBJ1-3; v_gene: TRBV2; CDR3aa: CASSDRGVGQSARSGNTIYF
j_gene: TRBJ1-6; v_gene: TRBV11-2; CDR3aa: CASSLEGFSTPNSPLHF
j_gene: TRBJ2-1; v_gene: TRBV7-9; CDR3aa: CASSLGTGGGALNEQFF
j_gene: TRBJ2-1; v_gene: TRBV2; CDR3aa: CAGKRGGFSEQFF
j_gene: TRBJ1-2; v_gene: TRBV6-5; CDR3aa: CASRYRDREGYTF
j_gene: TRBJ1-1; v_gene: TRBV2; CDR3aa: CASRRTGADTEAFF
j_gene: TRBJ1-6; v_gene: TRBV5-4; CDR3aa: CASSLGRGNSPLHF
j_gene: TRBJ2-4; v_gene: TRBV29-1; CDR3aa: CSVEGQGENIQYF
j_gene: TRBJ2-4; v_gene: TRBV27; CDR3aa: CASSPLAGLGIAKNIQYF
j_gene: TRBJ1-2; v_gene: TRBV2; CDR3aa: CASSPGVSRYTF
j_gene: TRBJ1-4; v_gene: TRBV27; CDR3aa: CASRGQGRTVPNEKLFF
j_gene: TRBJ1-5; v_gene: TRBV15; CDR3aa: CATRPGGIGNQPQHF
j_gene: TRBJ2-7; v_gene: TRBV10-3; CDR3aa: CAASYEYEQYF
j_gene: TRBJ1-2; v_gene: TRBV16; CDR3aa: CASSQSQRDRAAGGYTF
j_gene: TRBJ1-1; v_gene: TRBV27; CDR3aa: CASKKGALLNTEAFF
j_gene: TRBJ2-7; v_gene: TRBV11-2; CDR3aa: CASSLGTGPYEQYF
j_gene: NA; v_gene: TRBV5-5; CDR3aa: CASSLAGGTVPYEQYF
j_gene: TRBJ1-5; v_gene: TRBV19; CDR3aa: CASSMGAGTINQPQHF
j_gene: TRBJ1-1; v_gene: TRBV7-8; CDR3aa: CASGRSTEAFF
j_gene: TRBJ2-1; v_gene: TRBV5-6; CDR3aa: CASSLIGTSYNEQFF
j_gene: TRBJ2-1; v_gene: TRBV5-1; CDR3aa: CASSLRGGGDYNEQFF
j_gene: TRBJ2-3; v_gene: TRBV5-5; CDR3aa: CASSPPGVEFTDTQYF
j_gene: TRBJ1-5; v_gene: TRBV6-1; CDR3aa: CASSRGGPQHF
j_gene: TRBJ2-3; v_gene: TRBV7-2; CDR3aa: CASGHLGGTDTQYF
j_gene: TRBJ2-7; v_gene: TRBV4-2; CDR3aa: CASSPRTSGAWEQYF
j_gene: TRBJ2-3; v_gene: TRBV4-1; CDR3aa: CASSLSGTSGRTDTQYF
j_gene: TRBJ2-3; v_gene: TRBV30; CDR3aa: CAWSGTSGTDTQYF
j_gene: TRBJ1-1; v_gene: TRBV18; CDR3aa: CASSPIHMKANTEAFF
j_gene: TRBJ2-6; v_gene: TRBV4-2; CDR3aa: CASSQDAAGANVLTF
j_gene: TRBJ1-6; v_gene: TRBV7-2; CDR3aa: CASSLQGSNSPLHF
j_gene: TRBJ2-6; v_gene: TRBV9; CDR3aa: CASSPHPPTRSWGANVLTF
j_gene: TRBJ2-1; v_gene: TRBV29-1; CDR3aa: CSVRAGGNEQFF
j_gene: TRBJ1-6; v_gene: TRBV19; CDR3aa: CASNESGRSPLHF
j_gene: TRBJ2-5; v_gene: TRBV5-1; CDR3aa: CASSRDYPPETQYF
j_gene: TRBJ1-2; v_gene: TRBV6-1; CDR3aa: CASLRQGGYTF
j_gene: TRBJ1-1; v_gene: TRBV6-6; CDR3aa: CATRSWNTEAFF
j_gene: TRBJ1-1; v_gene: TRBV18; CDR3aa: CASSPPLTGNTEAFF
j_gene: TRBJ2-7; v_gene: TRBV5-1; CDR3aa: CASSNRDNYEQYF
j_gene: TRBJ1-1; v_gene: TRBV5-5; CDR3aa: CASSLFRTGMNTEAFF
j_gene: TRBJ2-3; v_gene: TRBV7-3; CDR3aa: CASSSRGTDTQYF
j_gene: TRBJ2-3; v_gene: TRBV11-3; CDR3aa: CASSHGQRESLDTQYF
j_gene: TRBJ1-4; v_gene: TRBV5-6; CDR3aa: CASSETRRYNEKLFF
j_gene: TRBJ1-1; v_gene: TRBV29-1; CDR3aa: CSVGTGGNTEAFF
j_gene: TRBJ2-7; v_gene: TRBV19; CDR3aa: CASSITGVYDEQYF
j_gene: TRBJ1-2; v_gene: TRBV6-1; CDR3aa: CASSEGTGGYGYTF
j_gene: TRBJ2-2; v_gene: TRBV5-1; CDR3aa: CASSSNYQGRRTGELFF
j_gene: TRBJ2-1; v_gene: TRBV7-3; CDR3aa: CASSPAVGYNEQFF
j_gene: TRBJ2-2; v_gene: TRBV5-1; CDR3aa: CASSIDGQNTGELFF
j_gene: TRBJ2-2; v_gene: TRBV28; CDR3aa: CASSFYDRLFF
j_gene: TRBJ1-1; v_gene: TRBV28; CDR3aa: CASRSSGGWSTEAFF
j_gene: TRBJ1-5; v_gene: TRBV7-8; CDR3aa: CASSTQGARGNQPQHF
j_gene: TRBJ1-1; v_gene: TRBV5-4; CDR3aa: CASRVGGKTEAFF
j_gene: TRBJ2-1; v_gene: TRBV28; CDR3aa: CASSSRGSGYNEQFF